These 28 T cell receptor beta chains came from one sample sequenced in a study of beta chain features in type 1 diabetes. Reverse transcribing all isolated RNA meant expressed TCRB transcripts were sequenced. Some clones are missing from TCRdb's copy, which holds only in-frame ones; the method was immunoSEQ multiplex PCR. The data show over 150,000 clones, around 7.8% seen once. These TCRs are of unknown antigen specificity. Study-wide points: TCRB CDR3s from Type 1 diabetes patients were moderately but significantly shorter in all four CD4+ subsets.

The sample consisted of central memory CD4+ T cells from blood. These receptors were obtained from a woman between 35 and 50 years old with type 1 diabetes.

This clone was recorded a few times. This chain joins TRBV28 and TRBJ1-2; D is possibly TRBD1 (6 bases). The ends were cut back, 2 bases at V and 4 bases at J, with 11 bases in the middle. CDR1 and CDR2 (germline): MDHEN, SYDVKM. This CDR3 has 14 amino acids. For the CDR3, the DNA is TGTGCCAGCAGTTTAATGGGGGCAGGCTATGGCTACACCTTC. It codes for CASSLMGAGYGYTF.

V and J are TRBV28 and TRBJ2-5; TRBD2 is a possible D gene (5 bases). V gave up 2 bases and J gave up 5 bases, with 6 bases separating them. The CDR3 extends over 12 amino acids. From germline, CDR1 is MDHEN and CDR2 SYDVKM. The CDR3, as DNA: TGTGCCAGCAGTTTAAGAGGGGAGACCCAGTACTTC. This codes for CASSLRGETQYF.

In its sample, this clone was seen a few times. The chain is built from TRBV6-6 and TRBJ1-1; D is undetermined. This CDR3 spans 14 amino acids. The germline gives CDR1 MNHNY, CDR2 SVGAGI (reference sequence). Trimming cost V 4 bases and J 1 base, with 10 bases left between them. The CDR3 loop is CASSSGSGNTEAFF. The CDR3 region has the DNA TGTGCCAGCAGTTCGGGTTCCGGGAACACTGAAGCTTTCTTT.

This chain connects TRBV7-6 to TRBJ1-2; TRBD1 agrees at 8 bases. Germline trimming cut 4 bases from V and 8 bases from J; bases unmatched to any gene: 12. The CDR3 spans 15 residues. CDR1 and CDR2 (germline): SGHVS, FNYEAQ. The chain's CDR3 is CASSSSLTGATGYTF. For the CDR3, the DNA is TGTGCCAGCAGCTCCTCCCTGACAGGGGCAACGGGCTACACCTTC.

This clone has only a few counts. This chain connects TRBV7-9 to TRBJ2-3; D gene unclear. Germline V CDR1 and CDR2: SEHNR, FQNEAQ (reference sequence). The CDR3 loop spans 13 amino acids. V shed 4 bases and J shed 0 bases, with 5 bases lying between them. The DNA for the CDR3 is TGTGCCAGCAGCTCCCAAAGCACAGATACGCAGTATTTT. Protein: CASSSQSTDTQYF. Full variable domain (rest looked up from reference TRBV7-9 and TRBJ2-3): DTGVSQNPRHKITKRGQNVTFRCDPISEHNRLYWYRQTLGQGPEFLTYFQNEAQLEKSRLLSDRFSAERPKGSFSTLEIQRTEQGDSAMYLCASSSQSTDTQYFGPGTRLTVL.

This clone was counted many times. The CDR3 spells CAWSHQGDYTF. CDR3 sequence (DNA): TGTGCCTGGAGTCACCAGGGCGACTACACCTTC. The V gene is TRBV30, the J gene TRBJ1-2, with D possibly matching TRBD1 (5 bases). Trimming removed 2 bases at V and 10 bases at J, with 11 bases between. The CDR3 covers 11 residues. Germline loops: CDR1 GTSNPN, CDR2 SVGIG (reference sequence).

This clone appeared many times. This sequence joins TRBV4-3 and TRBJ2-1, with D maybe TRBD1 (6 bases). The CDR3 sequence is 13 residues long. Per germline, CDR1 LGHNA and CDR2 YSLEER. V lost 0 bases, J lost 9 bases, and 9 bases lay in between. The CDR3 sequence is CASSQEPRGEQFF. The DNA of the CDR3 is TGCGCCAGCAGCCAAGAACCCAGGGGTGAGCAGTTCTTC.

This chain links TRBV5-8 with TRBJ1-2; 8 nucleotides line up with TRBD1. The CDR3 has 14 residues. Germline V gene data show CDR1 as SGHTS and CDR2 as YDEGEE. Trimming cost V 4 bases and J 13 bases; bases outside gene matches: 15. The CDR3 bases are TGTGCCAGCAGCCAACCGGACAGGGCAATGCTATCCACCTTC. Amino acids: CASSQPDRAMLSTF. The whole variable domain, filled in from reference TRBV5-8 and TRBJ1-2, reads EAGVTQSPTHLIKTRGQQATLRCSPISGHTSVYWYQQALGLGLQFLLWYDEGEERNRGNFPPRFSGRQFPNYSSELNVNALELEDSALYLCASSQPDRAMLSTFGSGTRLTVV.

The chain uses TRBV28 and TRBJ2-2; 7 bases are a match to TRBD1. The CDR3 spans 14 residues. The V gene end was trimmed by 10 bases and the J gene end by 5 bases; junction bases not matched to a gene: 10. CDR1 is MDHEN, CDR2 SYDVKM, per germline. The CDR3 reads CATFQTGMTGELFF. In DNA, the CDR3 is TGTGCCACCTTCCAGACAGGGATGACCGGGGAGCTGTTTTTT.

J is TRBJ2-5 and V is TRBV19, with 14 bases aligning to TRBD2. Germline assignment: CDR1 LNHDA and CDR2 SQIVND (reference sequence). The CDR3 extends over 16 amino acids. V lost 4 bases and J lost 6; bases outside the gene matches: 7. The DNA for the CDR3 is TGTGCCAGTAGTAGTGGGACTAGCGGGAGAGGCAAGACCCAGTACTTC. It codes for CASSSGTSGRGKTQYF.

For the CDR3, the DNA is TGTGCCAGCAGTTCTCCGGGACAGGGAAATACTGAAGCTTTCTTT. Protein product: CASSSPGQGNTEAFF. The chain uses TRBV28 and TRBJ1-1, with TRBD1 matching 9 bases. Germline loops: CDR1 MDHEN, CDR2 SYDVKM. The ends lost 4 bases at V and 5 bases at J; junction bases unmatched: 8. The length of the CDR3 is 15 residues.

The chain is built from TRBV9 and TRBJ1-3; a possible D gene is TRBD1 (5 bases). The CDR3 has 13 amino acids. The germline gives CDR1 SGDLS, CDR2 YYNGEE. V was clipped by 4 bases and J by 5 bases, with 10 bases between them. The CDR3 loop is CASSSDSRNTIYF. In DNA, the CDR3 is TGTGCCAGCAGCTCCGACAGCCGAAACACCATATATTTT.

This clone occurred a few times. This CDR3 is CAWSGRGGAAGHQPQHF. For the CDR3, the DNA is TGTGCCTGGAGCGGGCGAGGGGGCGCCGCGGGTCATCAGCCCCAGCATTTT. V is TRBV30 and J is TRBJ1-5; 7 nucleotides align to TRBD1. J was trimmed by 5 bases and V by 3 bases; bases with no gene match: 16. CDR3 size: 17 residues. Germline CDR1 GTSNPN, CDR2 SVGIG (reference sequence).

This clone was counted a few times. The chain recombines TRBV5-6 with TRBJ1-1; TRBD1 matches 7 bases. Germline assignment: CDR1 SGHDT and CDR2 YYEEEE. V dropped 0 bases and J dropped 1; count of bases not matched to a gene: 6. This CDR3 spans 16 amino acids. The CDR3 sequence: CASSLGLGQPNTEAFF. In DNA, the CDR3 is TGTGCCAGCAGCTTGGGTCTGGGACAGCCGAACACTGAAGCTTTCTTT.

The chain has TRBV5-6 and TRBJ1-2, with 10 positions matching TRBD1. V lost 4 bases to trimming and J lost 4 bases; unmatched junction nucleotides: 7. The germline V gene encodes CDR1 SGHDT and CDR2 YYEEEE. The CDR3 contains 15 residues. CDR3 region: CASSMGQGILYGYTF. In DNA, the CDR3 is TGTGCCAGCAGCATGGGACAGGGGATCCTCTATGGCTACACCTTC.

This clone was counted a few times. V gene TRBV30 combines with J gene TRBJ2-6, with D possibly being TRBD2 (5 bases). The V gene's germline CDR1 is GTSNPN and CDR2 SVGIG (reference sequence). Trimming took off 0 bases at V and 4 bases at J, with 7 bases between the two ends. The CDR3 length is 14 residues. CDR3 in DNA: TGTGCCTGGAGTGTACGAGGGGGGGCCAACGTCCTGACTTTC. Protein product: CAWSVRGGANVLTF.

This clone was detected only a few times. At the DNA level, this CDR3 is encoded by other sequences in the same sample as well. The chain uses TRBV7-2 and TRBJ2-7; 8 bases match TRBD1. Germline V gene lookup returns CDR1 SGHTA and CDR2 FQGNSA. J lost 7 bases, V lost 5 bases, and 7 bases had no gene match. The CDR3 covers 13 residues. In DNA form, the CDR3 reads TGTGCCAGCAGCCCCGGACAGGGACGGGAGCAGTACTTC. It translates to CASSPGQGREQYF.

Turning to this clone: This CDR3 is also generated by other DNA sequences in the sample. The chain uses TRBV29-1 and TRBJ1-5, with D maybe TRBD1 (6 bases). CDR1 is SQVTM, CDR2 ANQGSEA, per germline. The length of the CDR3 is 12 residues. The V end was cut by 4 bases, the J end by 4 bases, with 8 bases between. In nucleotides, the CDR3 is TGCAGCGTTGGTACAGGGAATCAGCCCCAGCATTTT. Its translation: CSVGTGNQPQHF.

The rearrangement links TRBV7-2 to TRBJ2-1; 9 nucleotides match TRBD1. CDR3 size: 16 residues. Trimming at V came to 4 bases and at J to 2 bases, leaving 6 bases not matched to a gene. Germline V lookup: CDR1 SGHTA, CDR2 FQGNSA. CDR3 nucleotide sequence: TGTGCCAGCAGCTCTCAAGGGACAGGGACCTACAATGAGCAGTTCTTC. Translating it yields CASSSQGTGTYNEQFF.

This clone was recorded at least ten times. This chain joins TRBV2 and TRBJ2-3; a weak D match, TRBD2 (6 bases). Deletions cut 8 bases from V and 6 bases from J, with 12 bases between. The germline V gene has CDR1 SNHLY and CDR2 FYNNEI. The CDR3 totals 12 residues. CDR3 amino acids: CASSPGRDTQYF. DNA of the CDR3: TGTGCCAGCTCACCGGGGAGGGATACGCAGTATTTT.

V and J are TRBV11-1 and TRBJ2-7; the D is unclear. Looked up from germline, CDR1 is SGHAT and CDR2 is FQDESV (reference sequence). With 1 base removed from V and 0 bases from J, the gap between germline ends came to 13 bases. This CDR3 contains 16 residues. The CDR3 sequence is CASSLDGYAVSYEQYF. CDR3 sequence (DNA): TGTGCCAGCAGCTTAGACGGGTACGCCGTCTCCTACGAGCAGTACTTC.

This chain connects TRBV7-2 to TRBJ2-1, with 11 bases matching TRBD2. There are 16 residues in the CDR3. V was clipped by 7 bases and J by 10 bases; unmatched bases: 15. Germline CDR1 SGHTA, CDR2 FQGNSA. In DNA form, the CDR3 reads TGTGCCAGCACCCTTCAAGGTCTCCGACTAGCGGGGGAGCAGTTCTTC. Protein sequence: CASTLQGLRLAGEQFF.

In this sample, this clone turned up a few times. The J gene is TRBJ2-4, the V gene TRBV14; a weak D match, TRBD1 (6 bases). The CDR3 extends over 17 amino acids. Germline V CDR1 and CDR2: SGHDN, FVKESK. V shed 4 bases and J shed 0 bases, with 16 bases lying between them. CDR3 region: CASSPRVGQKAKNIQYF. In DNA, the CDR3 is TGTGCCAGCAGCCCCCGAGTCGGACAGAAAGCCAAAAACATTCAGTACTTC.

The sample holds a few counts of this clone. The V call is TRBV29-1, the J call TRBJ2-6; 10 bases are shared with TRBD1. V lost 2 bases, J lost 0 bases, and 7 bases stayed unmatched. CDR3 size: 18 residues. The germline V gene has CDR1 SQVTM and CDR2 ANQGSEA. In DNA form, the CDR3 reads TGCAGCGTTGAACCCCGGGGACAGGGGTCCTCTGGGGCCAACGTCCTGACTTTC. This sequence encodes CSVEPRGQGSSGANVLTF. The full variable domain, with the rest looked up from reference TRBV29-1 and TRBJ2-6, is SAVISQKPSRDICQRGTSLTIQCQVDSQVTMMFWYRQQPGQSLTLIATANQGSEATYESGFVIDKFPISRPNLTFSTLTVSNMSPEDSSIYLCSVEPRGQGSSGANVLTFGAGSRLTVL.

This clone has more than one count but fewer than ten. V gene TRBV6-1 combines with J gene TRBJ1-5; D unclear. V was pared by 2 bases and J by 7 bases, with 15 bases between. The CDR3 runs 15 residues. Looked up from germline, CDR1 is MNHNS and CDR2 is SASEGT. CDR3 region: CASSEYGGHLQPQHF. In nucleotides, the CDR3 is TGTGCCAGCAGTGAATATGGAGGGCATCTACAGCCCCAGCATTTT.

This chain uses TRBV28 with TRBJ2-7; no clear D. The CDR3 totals 13 residues. The ends were cut back, 5 bases at V and 1 base at J, with 9 bases in the middle. Germline values: CDR1 MDHEN, CDR2 SYDVKM. The CDR3 is CASSSPRSYEQYF. CDR3 nucleotide sequence: TGTGCCAGCAGTAGTCCCAGATCCTACGAGCAGTACTTC. The complete variable domain, with remaining parts taken from reference TRBV28 and TRBJ2-7, reads DVKVTQSSRYLVKRTGEKVFLECVQDMDHENMFWYRQDPGLGLRLIYFSYDVKMKEKGDIPEGYSVSREKKERFSLILESASTNQTSMYLCASSSPRSYEQYFGPGTRLTVT.

V is TRBV10-3 and J is TRBJ2-2; 8 bases fit TRBD1. This CDR3 has 15 residues. The germline gives CDR1 ENHRY, CDR2 SYGVKD. The V gene end was trimmed by 5 bases and the J gene end by 5 bases; junction bases not matched to a gene: 7. CDR3 nucleotides: TGTGCCATCAGTCCAGGACAGGGTATAACCGGGGAGCTGTTTTTT. It is translated as CAISPGQGITGELFF.

The chain has TRBV10-3 and TRBJ1-2; possible D gene TRBD1, 6 bases. The V end lost 11 bases, the J end lost 3 bases, and 16 bases lay between the germline ends. This CDR3 has 13 residues. The V gene's germline CDR1 is ENHRY and CDR2 SYGVKD. CDR3 DNA: TGTGCCTCGGCAAAGCGGACAGACTATGGCTACACCTTC. Amino acid sequence: CASAKRTDYGYTF.